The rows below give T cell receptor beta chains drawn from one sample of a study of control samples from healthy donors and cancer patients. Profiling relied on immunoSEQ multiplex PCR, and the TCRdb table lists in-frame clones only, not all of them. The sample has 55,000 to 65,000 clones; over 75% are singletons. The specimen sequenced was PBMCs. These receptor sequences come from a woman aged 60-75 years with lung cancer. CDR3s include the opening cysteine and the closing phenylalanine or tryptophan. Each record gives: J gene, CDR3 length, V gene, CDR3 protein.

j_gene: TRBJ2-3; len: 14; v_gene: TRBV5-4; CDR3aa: CASSRDRAADTQYF
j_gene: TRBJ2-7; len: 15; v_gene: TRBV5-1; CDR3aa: CASSRRSGNSYEQYF
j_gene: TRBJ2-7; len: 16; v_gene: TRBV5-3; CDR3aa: CARNTPTGTREYEQYF
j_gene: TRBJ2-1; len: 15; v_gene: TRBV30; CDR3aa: CAWSVRAGGANEQFF
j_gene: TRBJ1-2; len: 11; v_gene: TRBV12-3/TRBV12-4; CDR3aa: CASSLGYGYTF
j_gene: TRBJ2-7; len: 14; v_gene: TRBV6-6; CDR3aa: CASSVPDPVDEQYF
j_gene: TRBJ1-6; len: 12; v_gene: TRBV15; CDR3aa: CATSNEVSPLHF
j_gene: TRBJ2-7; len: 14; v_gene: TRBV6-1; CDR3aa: CASSEGGTPYEQYF
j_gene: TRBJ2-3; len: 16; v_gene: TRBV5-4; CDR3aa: CASSHRLAGDVDTQYF
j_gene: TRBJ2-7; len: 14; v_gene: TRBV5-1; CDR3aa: CASSDPGQGVQQYF
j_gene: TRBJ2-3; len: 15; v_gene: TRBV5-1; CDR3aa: CASSQGDPRTDTQYF
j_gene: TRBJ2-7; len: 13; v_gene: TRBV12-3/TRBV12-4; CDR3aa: CASSLSSEYEQYF
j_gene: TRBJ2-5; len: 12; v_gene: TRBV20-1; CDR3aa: CSASRDSSTQYF
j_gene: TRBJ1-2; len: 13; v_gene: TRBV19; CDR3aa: CASSPVANYGYTF
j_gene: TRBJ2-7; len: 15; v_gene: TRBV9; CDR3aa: CASSVGTGGFYEQYF
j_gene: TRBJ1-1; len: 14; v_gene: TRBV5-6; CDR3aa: CASSLSLLNTEAFF
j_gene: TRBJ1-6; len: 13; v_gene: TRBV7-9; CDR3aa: CASSLDRHSPLHF